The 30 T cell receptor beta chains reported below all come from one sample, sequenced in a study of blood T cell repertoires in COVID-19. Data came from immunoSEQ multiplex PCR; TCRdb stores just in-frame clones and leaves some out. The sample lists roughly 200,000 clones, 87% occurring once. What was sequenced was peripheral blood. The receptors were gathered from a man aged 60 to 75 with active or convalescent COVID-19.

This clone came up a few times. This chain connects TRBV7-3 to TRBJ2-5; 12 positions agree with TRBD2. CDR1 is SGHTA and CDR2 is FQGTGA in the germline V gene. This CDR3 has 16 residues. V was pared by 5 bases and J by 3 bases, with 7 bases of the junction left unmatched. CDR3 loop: CASSPLAGGPEETQYF. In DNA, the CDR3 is TGTGCCAGCAGCCCCCTAGCGGGGGGGCCGGAAGAGACCCAGTACTTC.

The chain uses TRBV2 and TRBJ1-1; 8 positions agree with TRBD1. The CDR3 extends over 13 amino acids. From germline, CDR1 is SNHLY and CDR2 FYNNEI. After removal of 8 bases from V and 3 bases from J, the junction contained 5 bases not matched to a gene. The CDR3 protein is CASGSDRDTEAFF. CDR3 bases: TGTGCCAGCGGATCGGACAGGGACACTGAAGCTTTCTTT.

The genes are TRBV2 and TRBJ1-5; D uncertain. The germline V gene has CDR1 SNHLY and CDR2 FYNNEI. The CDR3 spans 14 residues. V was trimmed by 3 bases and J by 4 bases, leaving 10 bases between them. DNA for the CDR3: TGTGCCAGCAGTGATTGGTCGGGGAATCAGCCCCAGCATTTT. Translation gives CASSDWSGNQPQHF. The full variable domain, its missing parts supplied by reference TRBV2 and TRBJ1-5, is EPEVTQTPSHQVTQMGQEVILRCVPISNHLYFYWYRQILGQKVEFLVSFYNNEISEKSEIFDDQFSVERPDGSNFTLKIRSTKLEDSAMYFCASSDWSGNQPQHFGDGTRLSIL.

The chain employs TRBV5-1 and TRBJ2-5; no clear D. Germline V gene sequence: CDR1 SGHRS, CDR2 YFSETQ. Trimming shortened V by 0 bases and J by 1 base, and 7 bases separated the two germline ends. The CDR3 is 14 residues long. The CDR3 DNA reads TGCGCCAGCAGCTTGGTTGCCAGCCAAGAGACCCAGTACTTC. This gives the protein CASSLVASQETQYF.

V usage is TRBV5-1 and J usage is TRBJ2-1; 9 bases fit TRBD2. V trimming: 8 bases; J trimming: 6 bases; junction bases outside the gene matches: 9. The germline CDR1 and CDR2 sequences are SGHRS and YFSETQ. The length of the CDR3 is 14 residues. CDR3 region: CASRSGGPFNEQFF. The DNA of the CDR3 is TGCGCCAGTCGCAGCGGGGGGCCTTTCAATGAGCAGTTCTTC.

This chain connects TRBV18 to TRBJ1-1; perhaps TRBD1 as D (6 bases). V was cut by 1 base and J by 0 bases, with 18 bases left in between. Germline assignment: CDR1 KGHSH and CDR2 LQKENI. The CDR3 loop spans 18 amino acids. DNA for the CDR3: TGTGCCAGCTCACCACGGCAGGGGCCTAAGCCACTGAACACTGAAGCTTTCTTT. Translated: CASSPRQGPKPLNTEAFF.

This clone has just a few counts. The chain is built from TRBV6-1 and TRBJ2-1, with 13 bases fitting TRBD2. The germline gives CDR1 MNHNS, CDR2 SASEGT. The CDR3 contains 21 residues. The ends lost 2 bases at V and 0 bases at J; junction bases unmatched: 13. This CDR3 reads CASSELGTSGATASSYNEQFF. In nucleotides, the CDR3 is TGTGCCAGCAGTGAATTAGGGACTAGCGGGGCAACCGCGAGCTCCTACAATGAGCAGTTCTTC.

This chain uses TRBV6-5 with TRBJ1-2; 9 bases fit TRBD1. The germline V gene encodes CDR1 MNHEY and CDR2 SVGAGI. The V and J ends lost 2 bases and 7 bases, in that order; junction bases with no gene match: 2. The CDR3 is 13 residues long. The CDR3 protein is CASSYGTGFGYTF. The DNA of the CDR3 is TGTGCCAGCAGTTACGGGACAGGGTTTGGCTACACCTTC.

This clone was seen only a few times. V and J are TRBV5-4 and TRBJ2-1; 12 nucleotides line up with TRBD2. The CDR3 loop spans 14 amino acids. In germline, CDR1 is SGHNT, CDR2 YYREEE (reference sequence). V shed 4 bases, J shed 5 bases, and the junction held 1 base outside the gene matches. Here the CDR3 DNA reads TGTGCCAGCAGCAGGACTAGCGGGAACAATGAGCAGTTCTTC. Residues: CASSRTSGNNEQFF.

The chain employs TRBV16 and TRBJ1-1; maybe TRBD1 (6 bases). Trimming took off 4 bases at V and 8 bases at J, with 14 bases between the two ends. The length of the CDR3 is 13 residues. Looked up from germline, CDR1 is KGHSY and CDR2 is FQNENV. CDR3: CASSPETGTEAFF. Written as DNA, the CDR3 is TGTGCCAGCAGCCCTGAAACCGGGACAGAAGCTTTCTTT.

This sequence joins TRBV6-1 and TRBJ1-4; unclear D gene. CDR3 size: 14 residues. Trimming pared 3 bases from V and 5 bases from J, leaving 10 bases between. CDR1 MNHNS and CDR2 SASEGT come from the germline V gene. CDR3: CASSEDWGNEKLFF. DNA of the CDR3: TGTGCCAGCAGTGAGGACTGGGGAAATGAAAAACTGTTTTTT.

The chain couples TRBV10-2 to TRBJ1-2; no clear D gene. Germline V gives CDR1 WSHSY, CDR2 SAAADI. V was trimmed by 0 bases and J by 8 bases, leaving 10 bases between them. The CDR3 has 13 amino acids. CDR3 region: CASSESREDGYTF. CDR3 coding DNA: TGCGCCAGCAGTGAGTCAAGGGAGGACGGCTACACCTTC.

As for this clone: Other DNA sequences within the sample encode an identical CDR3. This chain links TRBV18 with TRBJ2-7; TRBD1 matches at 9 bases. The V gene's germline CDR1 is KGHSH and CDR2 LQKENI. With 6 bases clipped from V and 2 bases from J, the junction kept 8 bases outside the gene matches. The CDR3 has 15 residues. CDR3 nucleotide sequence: TGTGCCAGCTCGCCGGGACAGGGTCCTACCTACGAGCAGTACTTC. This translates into CASSPGQGPTYEQYF.

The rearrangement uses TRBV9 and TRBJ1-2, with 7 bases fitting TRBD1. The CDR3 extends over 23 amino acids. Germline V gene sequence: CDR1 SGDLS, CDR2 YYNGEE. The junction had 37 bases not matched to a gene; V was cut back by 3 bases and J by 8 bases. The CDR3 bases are TGTGCCAGCAGCGCGACGACCACTAGGATGGACAGGTTCGGCAGAGGCCCTGTTCGGGGCTACACCTTC. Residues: CASSATTTRMDRFGRGPVRGYTF.

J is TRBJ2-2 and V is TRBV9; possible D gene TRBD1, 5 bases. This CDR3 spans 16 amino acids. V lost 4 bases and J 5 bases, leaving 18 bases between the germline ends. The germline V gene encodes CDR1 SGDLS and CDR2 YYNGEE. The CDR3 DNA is TGTGCCAGCAGCCCGGACACTCTTAGGTGGACCGGGGAGCTGTTTTTT. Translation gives CASSPDTLRWTGELFF.

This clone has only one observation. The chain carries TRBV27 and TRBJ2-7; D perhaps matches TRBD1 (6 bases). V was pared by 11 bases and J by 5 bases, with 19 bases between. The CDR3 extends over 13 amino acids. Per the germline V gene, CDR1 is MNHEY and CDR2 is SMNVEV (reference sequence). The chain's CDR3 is CAPGVKSDHEQYF. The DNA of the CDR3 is TGTGCCCCAGGGGTCAAGTCTGATCACGAGCAGTACTTC.

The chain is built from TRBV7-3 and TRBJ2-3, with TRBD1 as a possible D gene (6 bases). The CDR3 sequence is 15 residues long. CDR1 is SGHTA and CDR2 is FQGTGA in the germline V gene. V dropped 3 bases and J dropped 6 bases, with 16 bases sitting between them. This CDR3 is CASSLVPVGGDTQYF. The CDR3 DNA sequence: TGTGCCAGCAGCTTGGTCCCAGTTGGGGGCGATACGCAGTATTTT.

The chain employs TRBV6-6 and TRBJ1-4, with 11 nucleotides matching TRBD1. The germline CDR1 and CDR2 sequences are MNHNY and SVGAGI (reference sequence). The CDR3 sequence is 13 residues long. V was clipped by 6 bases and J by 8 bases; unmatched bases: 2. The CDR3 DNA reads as TGTGCCAGCAGGGGGACAGGGGGGGAAAAACTGTTTTTT. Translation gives CASRGTGGEKLFF.

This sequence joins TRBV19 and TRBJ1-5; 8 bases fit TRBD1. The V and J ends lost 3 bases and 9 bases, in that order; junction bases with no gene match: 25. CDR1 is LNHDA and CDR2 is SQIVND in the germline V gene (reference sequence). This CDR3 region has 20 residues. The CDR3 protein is CASSIQIRGGQAGRIWPQHF. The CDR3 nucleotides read TGTGCCAGTAGTATCCAAATCAGAGGGGGACAGGCGGGAAGAATATGGCCCCAGCATTTT.

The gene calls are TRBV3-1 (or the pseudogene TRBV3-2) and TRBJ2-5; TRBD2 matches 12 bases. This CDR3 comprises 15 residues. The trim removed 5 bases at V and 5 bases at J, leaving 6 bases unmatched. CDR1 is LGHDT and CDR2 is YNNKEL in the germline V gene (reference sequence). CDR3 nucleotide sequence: TGTGCCAGCAGCGACCCTAGCGGGGGGGCGGAGACCCAGTACTTC. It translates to CASSDPSGGAETQYF.

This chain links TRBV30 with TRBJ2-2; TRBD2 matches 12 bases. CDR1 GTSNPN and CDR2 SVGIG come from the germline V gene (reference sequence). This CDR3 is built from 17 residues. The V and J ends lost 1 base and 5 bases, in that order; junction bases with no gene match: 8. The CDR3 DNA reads TGTGCCTGGAGTGAAGGACTAGCGGGGATGATGACCGGGGAGCTGTTTTTT. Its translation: CAWSEGLAGMMTGELFF.

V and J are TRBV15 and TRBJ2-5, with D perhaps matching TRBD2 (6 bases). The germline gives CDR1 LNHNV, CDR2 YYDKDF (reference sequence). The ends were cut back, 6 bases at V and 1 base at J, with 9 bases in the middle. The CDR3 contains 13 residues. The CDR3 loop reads CATSRGFQETQYF. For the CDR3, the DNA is TGTGCCACCAGTCGGGGGTTCCAAGAGACCCAGTACTTC.

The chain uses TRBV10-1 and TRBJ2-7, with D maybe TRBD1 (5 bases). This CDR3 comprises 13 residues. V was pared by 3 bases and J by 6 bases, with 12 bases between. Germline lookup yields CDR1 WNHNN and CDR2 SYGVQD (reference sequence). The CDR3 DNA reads TGCGCCAGCAGTGAAGCAGGGATAGGCGAGCAGTACTTC. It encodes CASSEAGIGEQYF.

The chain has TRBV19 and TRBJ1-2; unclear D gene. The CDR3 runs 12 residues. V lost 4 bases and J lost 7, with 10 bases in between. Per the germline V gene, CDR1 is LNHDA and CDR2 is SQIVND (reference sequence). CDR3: CASSNAGFGYTF. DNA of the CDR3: TGTGCCAGTAGTAATGCAGGATTTGGCTACACCTTC.

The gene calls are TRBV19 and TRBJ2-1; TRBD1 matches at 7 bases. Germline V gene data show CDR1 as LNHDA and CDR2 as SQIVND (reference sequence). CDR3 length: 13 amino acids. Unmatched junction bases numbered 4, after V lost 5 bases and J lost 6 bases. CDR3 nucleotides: TGTGCCAGTAGTGCCCGACAGGGCAATGAGCAGTTCTTC. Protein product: CASSARQGNEQFF.

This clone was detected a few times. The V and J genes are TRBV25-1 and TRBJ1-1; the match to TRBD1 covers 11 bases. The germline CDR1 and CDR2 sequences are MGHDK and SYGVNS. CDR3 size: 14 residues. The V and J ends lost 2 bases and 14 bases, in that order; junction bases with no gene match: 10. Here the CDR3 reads CASSEGVDRGHVFF. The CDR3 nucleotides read TGTGCCAGCAGTGAAGGGGTGGACAGGGGGCATGTGTTCTTT.

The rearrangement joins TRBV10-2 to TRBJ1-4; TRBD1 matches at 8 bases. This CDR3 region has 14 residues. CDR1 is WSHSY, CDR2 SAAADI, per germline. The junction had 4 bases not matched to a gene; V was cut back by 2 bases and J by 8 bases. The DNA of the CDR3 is TGCGCCAGCAGTGAGCAGGGGGCAGACGAAAAACTGTTTTTT. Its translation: CASSEQGADEKLFF.

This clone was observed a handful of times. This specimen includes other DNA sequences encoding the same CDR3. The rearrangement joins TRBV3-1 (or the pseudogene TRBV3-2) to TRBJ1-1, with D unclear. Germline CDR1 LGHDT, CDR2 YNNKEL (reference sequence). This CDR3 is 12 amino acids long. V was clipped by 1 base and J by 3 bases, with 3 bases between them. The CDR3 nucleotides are TGTGCCAGCAGCCAAGCTTACACTGAAGCTTTCTTT. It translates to CASSQAYTEAFF.

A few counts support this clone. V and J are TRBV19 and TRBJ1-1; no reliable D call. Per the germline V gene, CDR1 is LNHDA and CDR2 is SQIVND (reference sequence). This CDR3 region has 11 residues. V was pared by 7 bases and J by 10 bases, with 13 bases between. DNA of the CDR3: TGTGCCAGTACCGGGATGGTGCGAGCTTTCTTT. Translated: CASTGMVRAFF.

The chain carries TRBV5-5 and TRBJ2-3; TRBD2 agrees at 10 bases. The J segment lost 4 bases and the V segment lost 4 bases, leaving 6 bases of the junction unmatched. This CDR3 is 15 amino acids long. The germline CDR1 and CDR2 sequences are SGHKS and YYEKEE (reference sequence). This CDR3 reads CASSTSAGGADTQYF. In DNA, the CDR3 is TGTGCCAGCAGCACCTCAGCGGGGGGGGCAGATACGCAGTATTTT. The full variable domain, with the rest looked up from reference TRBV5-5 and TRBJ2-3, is DAGVTQSPTHLIKTRGQQVTLRCSPISGHKSVSWYQQVLGQGPQFIFQYYEKEERGRGNFPDRFSARQFPNYSSELNVNALLLGDSALYLCASSTSAGGADTQYFGPGTRLTVL.